These 9 T cell receptor beta chains share one sample of origin, sequenced in a study of patients and donors after allogeneic stem cell transplantation. Each CDR3 protein is one row after TCRdb ran MiXCR on the RT-PCR reads. The data hold roughly 230,000 distinct CDR3 sequences, with 13% to 15% observed a single time. The sequenced sample consisted of blood, either unsorted or a sorted T cell fraction (not recorded which). The receptors here all came from a human donor who was either an allogeneic HSCT recipient or a stem cell or donor lymphocyte infusion donor (not recorded which). It is not recorded whose cells these are; they may come from a transplant donor.

This clonotype showed up just a few times. The rearrangement uses TRBV5-1 and TRBJ1-1; D is perhaps TRBD1 (6 bases). The CDR3 consists of 11 residues. Trimming removed 5 bases at V and 11 bases at J, with 13 bases between. Germline V gene sequence: CDR1 SGHRS, CDR2 YFSETQ. The CDR3 here is CASRRGQRAFF. The CDR3 DNA follows: TGCGCCAGCAGACGTGGACAGAGGGCTTTCTTT.

The chain carries TRBV5-6 and TRBJ1-1; possible D gene TRBD1, 5 bases. V lost 5 bases and J lost 3, with 14 bases in between. The CDR3 is 14 residues long. The germline gives CDR1 SGHDT, CDR2 YYEEEE. The CDR3 loop reads CASRPQGIDTEAFF. In nucleotides, the CDR3 is TGTGCCAGCAGACCCCAGGGAATTGACACTGAAGCTTTCTTT.

This clonotype was counted at least ten times. The chain is built from TRBV4-3 and TRBJ1-2, with TRBD1 as a possible D gene (5 bases). Trimming removed 1 base at V and 0 bases at J, with 15 bases between. The germline CDR1 and CDR2 sequences are LGHNA and YSLEER. The CDR3 extends over 17 amino acids. The CDR3 region has the DNA TGCGCCAGCAGCCAAGGGGGCAGGTTTACCCCTAACTATGGCTACACCTTC. Protein sequence: CASSQGGRFTPNYGYTF.

The V call is TRBV7-6, the J call TRBJ2-5, with D possibly matching TRBD2 (6 bases). CDR3 size: 15 residues. Trimming took 5 bases from V and 0 from J, leaving 13 bases between them. The germline V gene has CDR1 SGHVS and CDR2 FNYEAQ. In nucleotides, the CDR3 is TGTGCCAGCAGCCCAGACCCGGGAGACCAAGAGACCCAGTACTTC. This codes for CASSPDPGDQETQYF. The entire variable domain, with the rest obtained from reference TRBV7-6 and TRBJ2-5, is as follows: GAGVSQSPRYKVTKRGQDVALRCDPISGHVSLYWYRQALGQGPEFLTYFNYEAQQDKSGLPNDRFSAERPEGSISTLTIQRTEQRDSAMYRCASSPDPGDQETQYFGPGTRLLVL.

The chain has TRBV12-3 or TRBV12-4 and TRBJ1-2; D might be TRBD1 (5 bases). Trimming left V 4 bases short and J 2 bases short, with 11 bases between. The CDR3 consists of 14 residues. Here the CDR3 DNA reads TGTGCCAGCAGTTCCCAGAAGGGGAACTATGGCTACACCTTC. Protein: CASSSQKGNYGYTF.

In this sample, this clonotype turned up many times. V usage is TRBV24-1 and J usage is TRBJ2-5; D not resolved. The CDR3 covers 12 residues. The germline V and J ends were trimmed by 1 base and 7 bases, with 6 bases remaining between them. Germline CDR1 KGHDR, CDR2 SFDVKD. The CDR3 spells CATSDFTGTQYF. The CDR3 DNA is TGTGCCACCAGTGATTTTACGGGGACCCAGTACTTC.

The V and J genes are TRBV11-1 and TRBJ1-1; TRBD1 agrees at 8 bases. The V gene's germline CDR1 is SGHAT and CDR2 FQDESV (reference sequence). Trimming cost V 5 bases and J 7 bases; bases outside gene matches: 12. The CDR3 consists of 15 residues. The CDR3 loop is CASSPTTITGGEAFF. The CDR3 DNA follows: TGTGCCAGCAGCCCAACGACGATAACAGGGGGTGAAGCTTTCTTT.

This clonotype was detected ten times or more. The chain links TRBV7-8 to TRBJ1-5, with D possibly being TRBD1 (5 bases). The CDR3 covers 16 residues. The germline V gene has CDR1 SGHVS and CDR2 FQNEAQ. Trimming removed 1 base from V and 0 bases from J, with 10 bases in between. As DNA, the CDR3 is TGTGCCAGCAGCTTAGAGGGGATTTATAGCAATCAGCCCCAGCATTTT. Amino acid sequence: CASSLEGIYSNQPQHF.

This clonotype was observed many times. The chain has TRBV5-6 and TRBJ2-3, with D possibly being TRBD1 (7 bases). This CDR3 spans 14 amino acids. Germline CDR1 and CDR2: SGHDT and YYEEEE. V lost 7 bases, J lost 0 bases, and 12 bases lay in between. The CDR3 spells CASAPGGSTDTQYF. The CDR3 DNA sequence: TGTGCCAGCGCTCCAGGGGGGAGCACAGATACGCAGTATTTT.